A selection of T cell receptor beta chains follows, all from one sample in a study of T cell responses to AZD1222 COVID-19 vaccine. Repertoires were generated with immunoSEQ multiplex PCR, while TCRdb's copy carries only in-frame clones and drops some. Of some 160,000 clones listed, approximately 90% are singletons. The material was peripheral blood, obtained 28 days after the second AZD1222 dose. Receptor source: an adult who received the AZD1222 COVID-19 vaccine. Each CDR3 is given with its conserved first and last residue. A D gene is named only where the DNA matches it firmly. Size is stated for part of the rows, as once, few or many counts, or as a class when the clone is expanded.

>TRBV27|TRBJ1-2|TRBD1|once|16
CASSLGTGGSLRGYTF
TGTGCCAGCAGTTTAGGGACAGGGGGAAGTTTACGGGGCTACACCTTC
>TRBV27|TRBJ2-1|-|once|12
CASSYGYNEQFF
TGTGCCAGCAGTTATGGGTACAATGAGCAGTTCTTC
>TRBV6-1|TRBJ2-5|-|-|18
CASSEGVVSLIGQETQYF
TGTGCCAGCAGTGAAGGTGTGGTAAGCCTAATTGGGCAAGAGACCCAGTACTTC
>TRBV30|TRBJ1-1|TRBD1|-|13
CAWSPQGGTEAFF
TGTGCCTGGAGCCCACAGGGGGGAACTGAAGCTTTCTTT
>TRBV19|TRBJ1-5|-|-|18
CASSSRQALGNSNQPQHF
TGTGCCAGTAGTTCTCGACAGGCTTTAGGCAATAGCAATCAGCCCCAGCATTTT
>TRBV5-4|TRBJ2-1|TRBD2|-|16
CASSMGLAGGHNEQFF
TGTGCCAGCAGCATGGGACTAGCGGGGGGACACAATGAGCAGTTCTTC
>TRBV2|TRBJ1-1|-|-|16
CASSEVRGATNTEAFF
TGTGCCAGCAGTGAAGTTCGGGGGGCAACGAACACTGAAGCTTTCTTT
>TRBV5-1|TRBJ2-1|TRBD1|once|15
CASSIGTGLYNEQFF
TGCGCCAGCAGCATAGGGACAGGACTATACAATGAGCAGTTCTTC
>TRBV3-1/TRBV3-2|TRBJ1-2|-|-|14
CASSPTEGNYGYTF
TGTGCCAGCAGCCCAACGGAGGGGAACTATGGCTACACCTTC
>TRBV4-1|TRBJ1-2|TRBD1|few|17
CASSQDSPGQVNYGYTF
TGCGCCAGCAGCCAAGATTCCCCGGGACAGGTCAACTATGGCTACACCTTC
>TRBV21-1|TRBJ2-7|-|-|13
CASSRRDSYEQYF
TGTGCCAGCAGCAGAAGGGACAGCTACGAGCAGTACTTC
>TRBV2|TRBJ1-2|TRBD1|-|15
CASSSQGGAAYGYTF
TGTGCCAGCTCCTCTCAGGGGGGGGCCGCCTATGGCTACACCTTC
>TRBV30|TRBJ2-3|-|-|14
CAWSVGSATDTQYF
TGTGCCTGGAGTGTGGGTAGCGCCACAGATACGCAGTATTTT
>TRBV4-2|TRBJ1-6|-|few|14
CASSQQFASSPLHF
TGTGCCAGCAGCCAACAGTTCGCGTCATCACCCCTCCACTTT
>TRBV5-8|TRBJ2-1|-|-|14
CASNPRLGRNEQFF
TGTGCCAGCAACCCCCGGTTGGGTAGGAATGAGCAGTTCTTC
>TRBV12-5|TRBJ1-1|-|-|16
CASGLVIGGVGTEAFF
TGTGCTAGTGGTTTGGTAATAGGGGGTGTTGGCACTGAAGCTTTCTTT
>TRBV11-2|TRBJ2-2|TRBD2|-|17
CASSFGLAGVYPGELFF
TGTGCCAGCAGCTTCGGACTAGCGGGGGTATATCCCGGGGAGCTGTTTTTT
>TRBV7-9|TRBJ1-1|TRBD1|-|14
CASPRDSLNTEAFF
TGTGCCAGCCCCCGGGACAGCCTGAACACTGAAGCTTTCTTT
>TRBV27|TRBJ2-7|-|-|13
CASSFWQGGEQYF
TGTGCCAGCAGTTTTTGGCAGGGAGGCGAGCAGTACTTC
>TRBV5-5|TRBJ1-1|-|-|15
CASSFQGFRNTEAFF
TGTGCCAGCAGCTTCCAGGGGTTTCGGAACACTGAAGCTTTCTTT